The 10 T cell receptor beta chains below were found in one sample sequenced in a study of blood T cells in healthy people across ages. Combining a sample-barcoded 5' primer with a J-beta primer mix, a second PCR ran for 7 to 11 cycles. TCRdb fed the 5' RACE reads into MiXCR, producing one record per CDR3 protein. This table has about 640,000 distinct CDR3 sequences, roughly 50% appearing once. The sequenced sample consisted of blood. The receptor set was obtained from a man aged 55-75 years in good health.

The V call is TRBV20-1, the J call TRBJ2-5; the D call may be TRBD1 or TRBD2 (5 bases each). Germline assignment: CDR1 DFQATT and CDR2 SNEGSKA (reference sequence). The CDR3 loop spans 13 amino acids. Trimming removed 5 bases at V and 4 bases at J, with 14 bases between. This CDR3 is CSAPELGAETQYF. CDR3 DNA: TGCAGTGCTCCCGAACTCGGGGCAGAGACCCAGTACTTC.

This chain uses TRBV28 with TRBJ2-1; possible D gene TRBD1, 6 bases. This CDR3 comprises 13 residues. V was clipped by 3 bases and J by 7 bases, with 10 bases between them. Germline CDR1 MDHEN, CDR2 SYDVKM. The CDR3 DNA sequence: TGTGCCAGCAGTTTTCAGGGGTGGAATGAGCAGTTCTTC. Translating it yields CASSFQGWNEQFF.

The CDR3 DNA follows: TGCAGCGTTGTTCTAGTAGCAGATACGCAGTATTTT. The encoded protein is CSVVLVADTQYF. The V and J genes are TRBV29-1 and TRBJ2-3, with D unresolved. CDR3 size: 12 residues. V was trimmed by 4 bases and J by 4 bases, leaving 9 bases between them. Per germline, CDR1 SQVTM and CDR2 ANQGSEA.

This chain joins TRBV6-1 and TRBJ2-3; 8 bases line up with TRBD2. Trimming took 3 bases from V and 6 from J; bases not matched to a gene: 8. The CDR3 covers 15 residues. Germline CDR1 reads MNHNS; CDR2 reads SASEGT. CDR3 sequence reads: CASSEWIAGTDTQYF. DNA for the CDR3: TGTGCCAGCAGTGAGTGGATAGCGGGGACGGATACGCAGTATTTT.

The rearrangement links TRBV5-1 to TRBJ1-2; D uncertain. CDR1 is SGHRS and CDR2 is YFSETQ in the germline V gene. The V end was cut by 4 bases, the J end by 2 bases, with 18 bases between. The CDR3 is 16 amino acids. DNA for the CDR3: TGCGCCAGCAGCCCCGCAACGGGGAGGCCAAACTATGGCTACACCTTC. Amino acids: CASSPATGRPNYGYTF.

This chain links TRBV29-1 with TRBJ2-7, with 9 nucleotides matching TRBD1. This CDR3 is 13 amino acids long. V dropped 5 bases and J dropped 7; count of bases not matched to a gene: 9. CDR1 and CDR2 (germline): SQVTM, ANQGSEA. CDR3 in amino acids: CSVLTGGAGEQYF. In nucleotides, the CDR3 is TGCAGCGTTTTAACAGGGGGCGCAGGAGAGCAGTACTTC.

The chain links TRBV9 to TRBJ1-4; D is unresolved. The CDR3 totals 14 residues. Germline CDR1 and CDR2: SGDLS and YYNGEE. The V end lost 0 bases, the J end lost 10 bases, and 13 bases lay between the germline ends. CDR3 coding DNA: TGTGCCAGCAGCGTAGACGGGGAGGGTGGAAAACTGTTTTTT. Translating it yields CASSVDGEGGKLFF.

The chain combines TRBV5-6 with TRBJ2-3, with no clear D. Deletions cut 3 bases from V and 3 bases from J, with 11 bases between. The CDR3 contains 14 residues. Germline V gene lookup returns CDR1 SGHDT and CDR2 YYEEEE. CDR3 in amino acids: CASSWAGPTDTQYF. DNA for the CDR3: TGTGCCAGCAGCTGGGCAGGACCTACAGATACGCAGTATTTT.

The rearrangement joins TRBV4-3 to TRBJ2-7; D is undetermined. With the DNA end fitting TRBJ2-5 better, the J assignment may be wrong. Per germline, CDR1 LGHNA and CDR2 YSLEER. This CDR3 is built from 13 residues. The CDR3 nucleotides read TGCGCCAGCAGCCAAGATCTGAAGGAGACCCAGTACTTC. Its translation is CASSQDLKETQYF.

This clonotype was counted once. The chain joins TRBV4-1 to TRBJ2-1; D is undetermined. Trimming stripped 1 base from V and 7 bases from J, with 17 bases between. The CDR3 length is 16 residues. Germline V lookup: CDR1 MGHRA, CDR2 YSYEKL. CDR3 loop: CASSQAATYLGNEQFF. CDR3 nucleotides: TGCGCCAGCAGCCAAGCGGCCACCTACCTCGGTAATGAGCAGTTCTTC.